This T cell receptor (beta chain) was captured by sequencing in a study of blood T cells in healthy people across ages. Sample-barcoded 5' priming and a J-beta primer mix drove a second PCR of roughly 6 to 12 cycles. From the 5' RACE reads, TCRdb called clonotypes with MiXCR, one entry per CDR3 protein. Altogether about 760,000 distinct CDR3 sequences are present, approximately 25% being singletons, with the ten largest covering roughly a tenth. The study, taken as a whole, reports: A roughly linear age-dependent decrease characterized TCR beta diversity per million T cells.

Per the germline V gene, CDR1 is SNHLY and CDR2 is FYNNEI. J was trimmed by 8 bases and V by 5 bases; bases with no gene match: 3. The CDR3 contains 13 residues. As concerns this clonotype: What it recognizes is unknown.

Another study also made use of these data, one on T cells of mothers and their children. According to that study: Related mother-child pairs showed slightly, non-significantly higher overlap than unrelated pairs.

The sequenced sample was blood. The chain employs TRBV2 and TRBJ1-4; 9 bases agree with TRBD1. This TCR came from a boy aged 5-17 years in good health. In DNA form, the CDR3 reads TGTGCCAGCAGTACAGGGGGCGGGGAAAAACTGTTTTTT. It is translated as CASSTGGGEKLFF.